The entry that follows covers one T cell receptor (beta chain) sequence. Its antigen is currently unknown. Use of 60 Vbeta and 13 Jbeta primers characterized the PCR. TCRdb's copy holds only in-frame clones and misses some; the assay was immunoSEQ multiplex PCR. The sample lists some 200,000 clones; about 80% were seen once. The data stem from a study of cytomegalovirus exposure and HLA in healthy donors. Findings of the study overall: Rare sequences made up most TCRs, while some public TCRs were found in many donors.

Germline values: CDR1 ENHRY, CDR2 SYGVKD. The junction had 5 bases not matched to a gene; V was cut back by 4 bases and J by 3 bases. This CDR3 has 14 amino acids. This receptor was taken from a woman aged 55-75 years in good health and CMV-seropositive. The chain recombines TRBV10-3 with TRBJ2-5; 7 bases fit TRBD2. The sample was PBMCs. As DNA, the CDR3 is TGTGCCATCAGTGGGGCGGGAGTTGAAGAGACCCAGTACTTC. Amino acids: CAISGAGVEETQYF.